This entry lists 20 T cell receptor beta chains sequenced from one sample in a study of T cell repertoires and HLA-DP antigens. Their antigens remain unidentified. Sequenced by immunoSEQ multiplex PCR; TCRdb stores in-frame clones only, minus some. This sample has roughly 73,000 clones, with about four fifths found just once. Specimen: CD4+ T cells from PBMCs. These receptors originate from a man aged 55 to 70 in good health and CMV-seronegative.

CDR3 in amino acids: CASSLQRGDGDTQYF. The CDR3 DNA sequence: TGTGCCAGCAGCTTGCAGCGGGGGGACGGAGATACGCAGTATTTT. This chain joins TRBV7-2 and TRBJ2-3; TRBD2 aligns across 9 bases. The CDR3 sequence is 15 residues long. Germline loops: CDR1 SGHTA, CDR2 FQGNSA. With V trimmed by 3 bases and J by 5 bases, 6 bases remained unmatched.

The chain has TRBV5-1 and TRBJ1-2, with 7 bases matching TRBD1. This CDR3 has 12 residues. Trimming took 4 bases from V and 7 from J; bases not matched to a gene: 4. Germline CDR1 reads SGHRS; CDR2 reads YFSETQ. CDR3: CASSLQGSGYTF. CDR3 in DNA: TGCGCCAGCAGCCTACAGGGGTCTGGCTACACCTTC.

J is TRBJ2-7 and V is TRBV29-1; 7 bases match TRBD1. Germline-derived CDR1 and CDR2 are SQVTM and ANQGSEA. The length of the CDR3 is 12 residues. V shed 4 bases, J shed 6 bases, and the junction held 6 bases outside the gene matches. The CDR3 region is CSVGSRGIEQYF. The CDR3 DNA reads as TGCAGCGTTGGGTCCAGGGGGATCGAGCAGTACTTC.

The chain joins TRBV9 to TRBJ1-4; 8 nucleotides line up with TRBD1. The J segment lost 8 bases and the V segment lost 3 bases, leaving 9 bases of the junction unmatched. CDR1 is SGDLS and CDR2 is YYNGEE in the germline V gene. This CDR3 region has 15 residues. The CDR3 bases are TGTGCCAGCAGCGAGGGGACAGGTGAGGGGGAAAAACTGTTTTTT. Translated, it gives CASSEGTGEGEKLFF. Full variable domain (missing parts from reference TRBV9 and TRBJ1-4): DSGVTQTPKHLITATGQRVTLRCSPRSGDLSVYWYQQSLDQGLQFLIQYYNGEERAKGNILERFSAQQFPDLHSELNLSSLELGDSALYFCASSEGTGEGEKLFFGSGTQLSVL.

This clone was detected only once. The rearrangement joins TRBV19 to TRBJ1-4; D gene uncertain. Trimming removed 6 bases at V and 8 bases at J, with 10 bases between. This CDR3 contains 12 residues. CDR1 and CDR2 (germline): LNHDA, SQIVND (reference sequence). For the CDR3, the DNA is TGTGCCAGTAGGAGACATGCGGAAAAACTGTTTTTT. This gives the protein CASRRHAEKLFF.

This chain links TRBV7-9 with TRBJ1-4; no clear D gene. V lost 5 bases, J lost 8 bases, and 12 bases lay in between. Germline assignment: CDR1 SEHNR and CDR2 FQNEAQ (reference sequence). The CDR3 runs to 13 residues. Here the CDR3 DNA reads TGTGCCAGCAGCCCGCAGGAGACGGAAAAACTGTTTTTT. Amino acid sequence: CASSPQETEKLFF.

This chain connects TRBV5-1 to TRBJ1-4; D gene ambiguous. The CDR3 is 15 residues long. V shed 0 bases and J shed 8 bases, with 14 bases lying between them. Germline-derived CDR1 and CDR2 are SGHRS and YFSETQ. Here the CDR3 reads CASSLELDLPEKLFF. CDR3 nucleotides: TGCGCCAGCAGCTTGGAATTGGACTTACCAGAAAAACTGTTTTTT.

V is TRBV7-2 and J is TRBJ1-6; perhaps TRBD1 as D (5 bases). V dropped 6 bases and J dropped 11 bases, with 23 bases sitting between them. The CDR3 runs 16 residues. CDR1 is SGHTA and CDR2 is FQGNSA in the germline V gene. The CDR3 DNA reads TGTGCCAGCAGTTTACAGTATGGGGCCCCAGGTGCACCCCTCCACTTT. As protein: CASSLQYGAPGAPLHF.

This clone was seen more than once but under ten times. V usage is TRBV6-5 and J usage is TRBJ2-2; TRBD2 matches at 8 bases. Germline V gives CDR1 MNHEY, CDR2 SVGAGI. V dropped 3 bases and J dropped 3; count of bases not matched to a gene: 3. There are 15 residues in the CDR3. CDR3 region: CASSYTGRDTGELFF. The CDR3 nucleotides read TGTGCCAGCAGTTATACCGGGAGGGACACCGGGGAGCTGTTTTTT.

This sequence joins TRBV15 and TRBJ2-7, with D hard to call. V lost 8 bases, J lost 7 bases, and 18 bases lay in between. CDR1 is LNHNV and CDR2 is YYDKDF in the germline V gene (reference sequence). The CDR3 is made up of 13 amino acids. In DNA form, the CDR3 reads TGTGCCACCCGCCGAGGCGGAGTCGGAGAGCAGTACTTC. It specifies CATRRGGVGEQYF. Combining the CDR3 with reference TRBV15 and TRBJ2-7 gives the whole variable domain DAMVIQNPRYQVTQFGKPVTLSCSQTLNHNVMYWYQQKSSQAPKLLFHYYDKDFNNEADTPDNFQSRRPNTSFCFLDIRSPGLGDTAMYLCATRRGGVGEQYFGPGTRLTVT.

The chain uses TRBV30 and TRBJ1-2; D gene uncertain. Trimming stripped 0 bases from V and 8 bases from J, with 10 bases between. Germline CDR1 and CDR2: GTSNPN and SVGIG (reference sequence). This CDR3 is 12 amino acids long. The CDR3 loop is CAWSVGEGGYTF. The DNA of the CDR3 is TGTGCCTGGAGTGTCGGGGAGGGCGGCTACACCTTC.

This clone was counted between two and nine times. The chain is built from TRBV11-2 and TRBJ2-7, with 8 bases aligning to TRBD1. V lost 3 bases, J lost 0 bases, and 4 bases stayed unmatched. The CDR3 runs 15 residues. Germline V gives CDR1 SGHAT, CDR2 FQNNGV. The chain's CDR3 is CASSLYRGSSYEQYF. Here the CDR3 DNA reads TGTGCCAGCAGCTTGTACAGGGGGAGCTCCTACGAGCAGTACTTC.

The J gene is TRBJ1-4, the V gene TRBV30; D possibly corresponds to TRBD1 (5 bases). CDR1 is GTSNPN and CDR2 is SVGIG in the germline V gene (reference sequence). Trimming removed 8 bases at V and 7 bases at J, with 17 bases between. This CDR3 comprises 13 residues. CDR3 in DNA: TGTGCCGGGGCCGAAAGAGTGGGTGAAAAACTGTTTTTT. Translated: CAGAERVGEKLFF.

The rearrangement uses TRBV30 and TRBJ1-1; no clear D gene. Per germline, CDR1 GTSNPN and CDR2 SVGIG (reference sequence). V was pared by 0 bases and J by 9 bases, with 11 bases between. CDR3 length: 12 amino acids. This CDR3 reads CAWSVSMGKAFF. The DNA of the CDR3 is TGTGCCTGGAGTGTATCCATGGGAAAAGCTTTCTTT.

This clone was seen a few times. The rearrangement joins TRBV7-9 to TRBJ2-7; D ambiguous. The CDR3 length is 14 residues. Between the trimmed V and J ends, which lost 5 bases and 4 bases, there was a span of 15 bases. Germline V lookup: CDR1 SEHNR, CDR2 FQNEAQ (reference sequence). The CDR3 sequence is CASSPNPPPYEQYV. The CDR3 DNA is TGTGCCAGCAGCCCAAATCCCCCGCCATACGAGCAGTACGTC.

The CDR3 protein is CASSIGLGETQYF. The CDR3 DNA sequence: TGTGCCAGTAGTATTGGACTAGGGGAGACCCAGTACTTC. V usage is TRBV19 and J usage is TRBJ2-5, with 7 bases aligning to TRBD2. In germline, CDR1 is LNHDA, CDR2 SQIVND (reference sequence). V lost 3 bases and J lost 5; bases outside the gene matches: 3. The CDR3 extends over 13 amino acids.

This clone was counted a single time. J is TRBJ1-2 and V is TRBV29-1, with 9 bases that match TRBD1. Germline CDR1 and CDR2: SQVTM and ANQGSEA. Trimming at V came to 7 bases and at J to 8 bases, leaving 8 bases not matched to a gene. CDR3 length equals 12 residues. The DNA of the CDR3 is TGCAGCGCCGGGACAGGGCCCGAAGGCTACACCTTC. This gives the protein CSAGTGPEGYTF.

The chain couples TRBV30 to TRBJ2-5; TRBD2 aligns across 10 bases. V shed 5 bases, J shed 5 bases, and the junction held 8 bases outside the gene matches. The CDR3 is made up of 14 amino acids. Germline V gene lookup returns CDR1 GTSNPN and CDR2 SVGIG (reference sequence). The CDR3 region is CAWEVAGGGETQYF. The CDR3 DNA sequence: TGTGCCTGGGAAGTAGCGGGAGGTGGGGAGACCCAGTACTTC.

This chain links TRBV6-1 with TRBJ1-1, with a tentative D call TRBD1 (5 bases). The CDR3 has 15 amino acids. Germline CDR1 MNHNS, CDR2 SASEGT. V dropped 1 base and J dropped 4 bases, with 13 bases sitting between them. CDR3 sequence reads: CASSEVGTGGTEAFF. CDR3 in DNA: TGTGCCAGCAGTGAAGTGGGGACGGGAGGCACTGAAGCTTTCTTT.

This clone is a singleton in its sample. The chain links TRBV5-1 to TRBJ2-5; 7 bases are shared with TRBD1. J lost 4 bases, V lost 1 base, and 1 base had no gene match. The CDR3 is 13 amino acids. Germline V CDR1 and CDR2: SGHRS, YFSETQ. The CDR3 sequence: CASSLRQGETQYF. The CDR3 DNA is TGCGCCAGCAGCTTGAGACAGGGAGAGACCCAGTACTTC.